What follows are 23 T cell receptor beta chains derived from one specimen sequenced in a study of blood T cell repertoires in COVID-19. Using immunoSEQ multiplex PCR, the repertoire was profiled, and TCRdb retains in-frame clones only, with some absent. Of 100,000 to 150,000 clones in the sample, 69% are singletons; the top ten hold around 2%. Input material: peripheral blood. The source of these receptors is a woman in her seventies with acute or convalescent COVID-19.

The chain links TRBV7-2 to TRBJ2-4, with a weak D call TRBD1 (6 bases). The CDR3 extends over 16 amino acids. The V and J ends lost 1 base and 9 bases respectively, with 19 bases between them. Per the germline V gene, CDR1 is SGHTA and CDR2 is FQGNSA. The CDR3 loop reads CASSLEVQGSSSIQYF. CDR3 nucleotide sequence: TGTGCCAGCAGCTTAGAGGTCCAGGGGAGTTCTAGCATTCAGTACTTC.

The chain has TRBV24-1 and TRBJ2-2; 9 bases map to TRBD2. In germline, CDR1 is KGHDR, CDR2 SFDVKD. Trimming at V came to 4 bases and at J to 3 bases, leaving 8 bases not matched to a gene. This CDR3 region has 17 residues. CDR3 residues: CATSDLSGGRDTGELFF. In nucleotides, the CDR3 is TGTGCCACCAGTGACCTCTCTGGCGGGAGGGACACCGGGGAGCTGTTTTTT.

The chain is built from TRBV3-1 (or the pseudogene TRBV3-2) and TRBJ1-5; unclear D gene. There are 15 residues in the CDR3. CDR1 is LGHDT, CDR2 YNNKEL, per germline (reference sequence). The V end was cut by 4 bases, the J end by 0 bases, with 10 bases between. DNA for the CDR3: TGTGCCAGCAGCCTAGAGGAGTATAGCAATCAGCCCCAGCATTTT. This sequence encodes CASSLEEYSNQPQHF.

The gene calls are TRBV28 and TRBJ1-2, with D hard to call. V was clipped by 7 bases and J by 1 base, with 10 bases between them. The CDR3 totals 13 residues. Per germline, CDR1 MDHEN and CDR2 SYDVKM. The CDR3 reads CASNPGINYGYTF. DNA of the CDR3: TGTGCCAGCAATCCGGGAATTAACTATGGCTACACCTTC.

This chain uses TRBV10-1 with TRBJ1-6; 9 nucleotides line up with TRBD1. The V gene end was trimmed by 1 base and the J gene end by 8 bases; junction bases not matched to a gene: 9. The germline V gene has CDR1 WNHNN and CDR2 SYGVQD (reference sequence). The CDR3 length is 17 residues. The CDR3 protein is CASSEFQGQGLDSPLHF. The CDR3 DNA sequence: TGCGCCAGCAGTGAGTTCCAAGGACAGGGGCTGGATTCACCCCTCCACTTT.

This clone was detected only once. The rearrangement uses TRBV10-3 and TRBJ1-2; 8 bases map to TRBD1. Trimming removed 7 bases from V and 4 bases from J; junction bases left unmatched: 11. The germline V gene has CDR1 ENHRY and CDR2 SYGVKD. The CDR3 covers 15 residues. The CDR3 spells CAINPGGQGRYGYTF. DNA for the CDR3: TGTGCCATCAACCCCGGCGGACAGGGTCGCTATGGCTACACCTTC.

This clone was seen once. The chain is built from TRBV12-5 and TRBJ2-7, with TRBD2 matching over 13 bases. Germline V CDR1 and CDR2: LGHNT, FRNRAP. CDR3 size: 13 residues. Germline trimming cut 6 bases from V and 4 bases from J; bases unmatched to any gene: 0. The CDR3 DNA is TGTGCTAGTGGACTAGCGGGAGGGTACGAGCAGTACTTC. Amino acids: CASGLAGGYEQYF.

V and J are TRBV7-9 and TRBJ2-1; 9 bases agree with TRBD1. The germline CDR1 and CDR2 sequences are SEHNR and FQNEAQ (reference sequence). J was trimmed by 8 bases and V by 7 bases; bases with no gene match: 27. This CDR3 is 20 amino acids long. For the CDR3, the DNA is TGTGCCAGCACCTATTCTACCCCCTCTACGGGACAGGGTTCGCTGGATGAGCAGTTCTTC. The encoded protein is CASTYSTPSTGQGSLDEQFF.

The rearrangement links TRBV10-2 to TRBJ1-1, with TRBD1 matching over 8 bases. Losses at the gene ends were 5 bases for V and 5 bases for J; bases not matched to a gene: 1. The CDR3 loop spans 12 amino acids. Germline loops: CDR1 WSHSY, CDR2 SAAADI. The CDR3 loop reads CASSYRGTEAFF. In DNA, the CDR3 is TGCGCCAGCAGTTACAGGGGGACTGAAGCTTTCTTT.

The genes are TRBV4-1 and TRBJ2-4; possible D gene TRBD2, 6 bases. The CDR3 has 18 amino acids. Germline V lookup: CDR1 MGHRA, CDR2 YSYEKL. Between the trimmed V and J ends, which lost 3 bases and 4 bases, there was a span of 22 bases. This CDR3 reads CASSQRLVGGNLKNIQYF. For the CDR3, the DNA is TGCGCCAGCAGCCAGCGACTAGTGGGGGGTAATCTTAAAAACATTCAGTACTTC.

This CDR3 reads CASSQELVIQAFSGANVLTF. CDR3 nucleotide sequence: TGTGCCAGCAGCCAAGAGTTAGTGATCCAGGCCTTCTCTGGGGCCAACGTCCTGACTTTC. The V and J genes are TRBV4-2 and TRBJ2-6; no clear D. The germline CDR1 and CDR2 sequences are LGHNA and YNFKEQ. V lost 0 bases to trimming and J lost 0 bases, with 18 bases between them. This CDR3 has 20 residues.

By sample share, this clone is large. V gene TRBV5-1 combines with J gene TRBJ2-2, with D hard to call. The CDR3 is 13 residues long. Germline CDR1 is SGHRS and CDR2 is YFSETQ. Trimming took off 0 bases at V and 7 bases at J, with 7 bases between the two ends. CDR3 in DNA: TGCGCCAGCAGCTTGGCCCTCCTCGGGGAGCTGTTTTTT. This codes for CASSLALLGELFF.

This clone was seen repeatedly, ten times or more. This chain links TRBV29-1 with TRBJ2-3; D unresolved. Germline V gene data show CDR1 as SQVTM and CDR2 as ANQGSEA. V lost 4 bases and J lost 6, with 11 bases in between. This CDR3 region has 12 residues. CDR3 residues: CSVGIAGDTQYF. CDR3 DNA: TGCAGCGTTGGAATAGCTGGGGATACGCAGTATTTT.

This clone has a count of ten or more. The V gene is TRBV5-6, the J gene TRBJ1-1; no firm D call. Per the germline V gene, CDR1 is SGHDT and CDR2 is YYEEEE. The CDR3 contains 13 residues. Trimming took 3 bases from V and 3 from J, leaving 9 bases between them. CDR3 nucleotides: TGTGCCAGCAGCTCACCGCAGGACACTGAAGCTTTCTTT. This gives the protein CASSSPQDTEAFF.

This CDR3 reads CASTPGGADYGYTF. CDR3 nucleotide sequence: TGCGCCAGCACTCCGGGAGGGGCGGACTATGGCTACACCTTC. The V and J genes are TRBV5-1 and TRBJ1-2, with TRBD1 as a possible D gene (5 bases). Germline assignment: CDR1 SGHRS and CDR2 YFSETQ. This CDR3 is 14 amino acids long. V gave up 6 bases and J gave up 3 bases, with 15 bases separating them.

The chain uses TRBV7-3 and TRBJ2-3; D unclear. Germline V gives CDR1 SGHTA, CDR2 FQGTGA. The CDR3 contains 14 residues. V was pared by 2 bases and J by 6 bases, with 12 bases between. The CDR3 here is CASSLDSDEDTQYF. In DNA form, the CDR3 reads TGTGCCAGCAGCTTAGACTCCGACGAGGATACGCAGTATTTT.

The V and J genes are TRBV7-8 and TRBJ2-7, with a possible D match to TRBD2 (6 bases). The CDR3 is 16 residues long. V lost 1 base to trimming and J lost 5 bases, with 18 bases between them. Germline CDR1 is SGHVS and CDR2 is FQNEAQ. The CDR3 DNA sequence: TGTGCCAGCAGCTTAGTGGGGGGACCTCTCCCTAACGAGCAGTACTTC. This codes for CASSLVGGPLPNEQYF.

CDR3 sequence reads: CASGLDRDQHF. CDR3 sequence (DNA): TGTGCTAGTGGCCTGGACAGGGACCAGCATTTT. The chain employs TRBV12-5 and TRBJ1-5, with 8 bases that match TRBD1. Germline assignment: CDR1 LGHNT and CDR2 FRNRAP. Trimming removed 6 bases from V and 12 bases from J; junction bases left unmatched: 4. CDR3 length: 11 amino acids.

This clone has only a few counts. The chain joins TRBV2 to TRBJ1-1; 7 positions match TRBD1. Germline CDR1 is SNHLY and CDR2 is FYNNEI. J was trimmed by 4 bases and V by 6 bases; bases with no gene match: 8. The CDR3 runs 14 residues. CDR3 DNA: TGTGCCAGCAGGACAGGGTTGTTCGTCACTGAAGCTTTCTTT. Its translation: CASRTGLFVTEAFF.

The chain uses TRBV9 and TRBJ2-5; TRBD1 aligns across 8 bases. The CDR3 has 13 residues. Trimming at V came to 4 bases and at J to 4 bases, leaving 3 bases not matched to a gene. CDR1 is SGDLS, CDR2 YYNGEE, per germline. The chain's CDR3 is CASSPGTGETQYF. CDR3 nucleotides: TGTGCCAGCAGCCCGGGGACAGGAGAGACCCAGTACTTC.

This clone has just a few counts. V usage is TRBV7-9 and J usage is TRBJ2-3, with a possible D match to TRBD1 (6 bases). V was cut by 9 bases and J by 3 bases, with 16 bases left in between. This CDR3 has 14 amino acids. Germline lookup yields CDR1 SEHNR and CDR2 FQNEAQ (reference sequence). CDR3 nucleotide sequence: TGTGCCAGTACGAGGGGGTCCGAGACAGATACGCAGTATTTT. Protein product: CASTRGSETDTQYF. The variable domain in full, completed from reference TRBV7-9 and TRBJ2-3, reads DTGVSQNPRHKITKRGQNVTFRCDPISEHNRLYWYRQTLGQGPEFLTYFQNEAQLEKSRLLSDRFSAERPKGSFSTLEIQRTEQGDSAMYLCASTRGSETDTQYFGPGTRLTVL.

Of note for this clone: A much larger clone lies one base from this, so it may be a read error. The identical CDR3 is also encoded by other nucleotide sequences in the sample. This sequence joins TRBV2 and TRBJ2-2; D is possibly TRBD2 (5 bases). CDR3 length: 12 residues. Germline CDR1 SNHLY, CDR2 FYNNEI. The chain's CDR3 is CASSTEAGELFF. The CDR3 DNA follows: TGTGCCAGCAGTACGGAGGCCGGGGAGTTGTTTTTT.

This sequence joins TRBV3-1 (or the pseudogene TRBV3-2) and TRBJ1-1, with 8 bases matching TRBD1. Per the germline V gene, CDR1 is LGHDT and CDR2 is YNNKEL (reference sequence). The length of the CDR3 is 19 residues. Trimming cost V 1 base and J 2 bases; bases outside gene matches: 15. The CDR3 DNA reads TGTGCCAGCAGCCAAGTAAGCCGCGGCAGGGGGCGAGCAAACACTGAAGCTTTCTTT. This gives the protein CASSQVSRGRGRANTEAFF.